This entry concerns a single T cell receptor beta chain. Antigen: not known. Each TCR beta cDNA library carried unique molecular identifiers. There were about 1 to 10 million T cells, and around 460,000 cDNA molecules came from them. In TCRdb, the PCR reads were re-called with MiXCR into one record per CDR3 protein. The table has hundreds of thousands of distinct CDR3 sequences, 53% seen once; the top ten hold roughly 4.4%. The data were taken from a study of post-analysis software for immune sequencing data. Points from the study as a whole: When compared against controls, multiple sclerosis patients showed significantly lower normalized Chao1 diversity. F measure grouped same-batch samples tightly together. Patients carried roughly five TRBV segments more frequently than controls did, and TRBV5-6, TRBV5-1 and TRBV20-1 were among them.

The J segment lost 4 bases and the V segment lost 8 bases, leaving 1 base of the junction unmatched. Germline V gene data show CDR1 as MNHNY and CDR2 as SVGAGI (reference sequence). The CDR3 sequence is 14 residues long. The sequenced sample was blood. The gene calls are TRBV6-6 and TRBJ1-6; 11 bases match TRBD1. This clonotype originated in a girl aged 10-17 years with multiple sclerosis. The CDR3 DNA follows: TGTGCCAGCGGGGACAGGGGGTATAATTCACCCCTCCACTTT. It encodes CASGDRGYNSPLHF.